What follows describes a single T cell receptor beta chain. Original processing notes: Quantification of nucleated cells was approximated via reference gene primer amplification. Sequencing was performed with immunoSEQ multiplex PCR; in TCRdb, only in-frame clones are kept and a portion is missing. V and J calls and clone size are copied from that table; D and trimming were computed from the DNA. This repertoire shows 70,000 to 75,000 clones, around three quarters found once; its top ten account for about a quarter. This specimen comes from a study of blood T cell repertoires in COVID-19. Per the germline V gene, CDR1 is SEHNR and CDR2 is FQNEAQ (reference sequence). There are 15 residues in the CDR3. Unmatched junction bases numbered 4, after V lost 3 bases and J lost 4 bases.

The V call is TRBV7-9, the J call TRBJ1-4; 8 positions match TRBD1. The sequence was obtained from a man in his 60s with active or convalescent COVID-19. Sequencing used peripheral blood. CDR3 residues: CASSFSGGHNEKLFF. The CDR3 coding sequence is TGTGCCAGCAGCTTTTCAGGGGGCCATAATGAAAAACTGTTTTTT.